This TCR beta chain stems from a study of T cells in Graves' hyperthyroidism and ophthalmopathy. There were TCR beta CDR3 regions amplified from RNA transcripts. A first-round RT-PCR of the TCR CDR3 used the HTBI primer set. From the multiplex PCR reads, TCRdb called clonotypes with MiXCR, one entry per CDR3 protein. The sample lists roughly 570,000 distinct CDR3 sequences, about half occurring once. Patients with uncontrolled infections, other autoimmune diseases, pregnancy or lactation were excluded. Study results and caveats: In simple terms, a model built on 13 V-J features told ophthalmopathy apart from stable hyperthyroidism. Most thyroid clonotypes expanded above 0.001 appeared in blood too.

At least ten counts were recorded for this clonotype. Its antigen is undetermined. V shed 10 bases and J shed 2 bases, with 14 bases lying between them. The CDR3 is made up of 13 amino acids. The V gene's germline CDR1 is SGHTA and CDR2 FQGNSA. The chain has TRBV7-2 and TRBJ1-1, with D uncertain. The sample taken for sequencing was peripheral blood or thyroid tissue (not recorded which). This receptor was taken from an adult woman with Graves' disease, either hyperthyroidism or ophthalmopathy (not recorded which). CDR3 nucleotides: TGTGCCACCCCCATGGGAGTCAACACTGAAGCTTTCTTT. Residues: CATPMGVNTEAFF.